The 28 T cell receptor beta chains reported below all come from one sample, sequenced in a study of shared clonotypes between healthy human individuals. Libraries were prepared by immunoSEQ multiplex PCR; TCRdb keeps only in-frame clonotypes and omits some of them. The table lists about 2.2 million clones, around 93% of them singletons. Naive CD8 cells lacked CD45RO and underwent positive selection for CCR7, leaving out terminally differentiated effector memory CD45RA+ cells. Sequencing was performed on naive CD8+ T cells from PBMCs. The receptors shown here come from a man younger than 30 in good health. Some clones in this sample may be carry-over from other donors' samples.

The rearrangement links TRBV25-1 to TRBJ2-5; D is tentatively TRBD1 or TRBD2 (5 bases each). There are 13 residues in the CDR3. Germline-derived CDR1 and CDR2 are MGHDK and SYGVNS. V lost 2 bases and J lost 13, with 17 bases in between. The CDR3 nucleotides are TGTGCCAGCAGTGAAACTGGGACGGCCTTTCGGTACTTC. Protein product: CASSETGTAFRYF.

The chain employs TRBV28 and TRBJ1-2, with D possibly being TRBD1 (5 bases). V lost 5 bases, J lost 8 bases, and 21 bases lay in between. CDR3 size: 15 residues. Germline CDR1 and CDR2: MDHEN and SYDVKM. CDR3 sequence (DNA): TGTGCCAGCAGTATTTGGGGCTTCACATCAGAGGGCTACACCTTC. Its translation: CASSIWGFTSEGYTF.

The V gene is TRBV9, the J gene TRBJ2-5, with 14 bases identical to TRBD2. J gave up 4 bases and V 3 bases, and 5 bases lay outside the gene matches. The germline V gene encodes CDR1 SGDLS and CDR2 YYNGEE. This CDR3 region has 16 residues. CDR3 region: CASSETSGRGAETQYF. The CDR3 nucleotides read TGTGCCAGCAGCGAGACTAGCGGGAGGGGAGCAGAGACCCAGTACTTC.

The chain carries TRBV4-3 and TRBJ2-1; 7 bases map to TRBD1. The trim removed 1 base at V and 5 bases at J, leaving 5 bases unmatched. CDR1 is LGHNA and CDR2 is YSLEER in the germline V gene. The CDR3 sequence is 15 residues long. This CDR3 reads CASSQVGTEDNEQFF. The DNA of the CDR3 is TGCGCCAGCAGCCAAGTGGGGACAGAAGACAATGAGCAGTTCTTC.

This chain joins TRBV7-2 and TRBJ2-7; weak D call: TRBD2 (6 bases). CDR1 and CDR2 (germline): SGHTA, FQGNSA. CDR3 length: 16 residues. Trimming took 4 bases from V and 3 from J, leaving 19 bases between them. The CDR3 nucleotides are TGTGCCAGCAGCTCCCGCGGCGGAGGGCGGGACTACGAGCAGTACTTC. Its protein product is CASSSRGGGRDYEQYF.

The rearrangement links TRBV7-8 to TRBJ2-5; D ambiguous. Trimming took off 5 bases at V and 5 bases at J, with 15 bases between the two ends. Germline lookup yields CDR1 SGHVS and CDR2 FQNEAQ. The CDR3 spans 14 residues. CDR3 sequence (DNA): TGTGCCAGCAGCCGCCGACCGGTGGCGGAGACCCAGTACTTC. Translation: CASSRRPVAETQYF.

The V and J genes are TRBV19 and TRBJ2-2; 11 nucleotides match TRBD2. This CDR3 is built from 18 residues. CDR1 LNHDA and CDR2 SQIVND come from the germline V gene (reference sequence). The J segment lost 4 bases and the V segment lost 6 bases, leaving 13 bases of the junction unmatched. CDR3 bases: TGTGCCAGTAGCCCGCTTTATGTAGCGGGAGGGGCCACCGGGGAGCTGTTTTTT. It yields the protein CASSPLYVAGGATGELFF.

The J gene is TRBJ2-3, the V gene TRBV28, with D possibly TRBD1 on 5 matching bases. The CDR3 length is 12 residues. The V gene's germline CDR1 is MDHEN and CDR2 SYDVKM. V shed 5 bases and J shed 10 bases, with 13 bases lying between them. The CDR3 DNA follows: TGTGCCAGCAGTCACGAGGACAACTCGCAGTATTTT. Translating gives CASSHEDNSQYF. The entire variable domain, with the rest obtained from reference TRBV28 and TRBJ2-3, is as follows: DVKVTQSSRYLVKRTGEKVFLECVQDMDHENMFWYRQDPGLGLRLIYFSYDVKMKEKGDIPEGYSVSREKKERFSLILESASTNQTSMYLCASSHEDNSQYFGPGTRLTVL.

V and J are TRBV4-2 and TRBJ2-7; TRBD1 matches 12 bases. The V gene's germline CDR1 is LGHNA and CDR2 YNFKEQ. V shed 9 bases and J 4 bases; nucleotides not matched to a gene: 7. This CDR3 region has 14 residues. CDR3 sequence reads: CASSGTGGGYEQYF. CDR3 sequence (DNA): TGTGCCAGTTCCGGGACAGGGGGCGGGTACGAGCAGTACTTC.

V and J are TRBV6-1 and TRBJ2-7; either TRBD1 or TRBD2 may supply D (7 bases each). V was shortened by 6 bases and J by 2 bases, with 11 bases between the two germline ends. Germline loops: CDR1 MNHNS, CDR2 SASEGT. The CDR3 loop spans 13 amino acids. This CDR3 reads CASRGGTAYEQYF. For the CDR3, the DNA is TGTGCCAGCAGGGGGGGGACAGCCTACGAGCAGTACTTC.

This chain uses TRBV2 with TRBJ2-7; D remains unclear. With 1 base removed from V and 4 bases from J, the gap between germline ends came to 11 bases. The CDR3 is 14 amino acids. Looked up from germline, CDR1 is SNHLY and CDR2 is FYNNEI. In nucleotides, the CDR3 is TGTGCCAGCAGTGAAGACTTTACCTTGTACGAGCAGTACTTC. Translation: CASSEDFTLYEQYF.

This clone was found once. The rearrangement joins TRBV28 to TRBJ1-2; 8 positions agree with TRBD1. Trimming cost V 5 bases and J 7 bases; bases outside gene matches: 9. Germline values: CDR1 MDHEN, CDR2 SYDVKM. This CDR3 has 14 residues. In DNA, the CDR3 is TGTGCCAGCAGTCAGGGGGCTAGCGGGAGTGGCTACACCTTC. It specifies CASSQGASGSGYTF.

The chain joins TRBV28 to TRBJ2-1, with 11 bases matching TRBD2. Per germline, CDR1 MDHEN and CDR2 SYDVKM. The V gene end was trimmed by 7 bases and the J gene end by 3 bases; junction bases not matched to a gene: 14. This CDR3 is built from 18 residues. The CDR3 region is CASTADKTSGRGYNEQFF. The DNA of the CDR3 is TGTGCCAGCACCGCCGATAAAACTAGCGGGAGAGGCTACAATGAGCAGTTCTTC.

V gene TRBV28 combines with J gene TRBJ2-7, with D hard to call. Germline lookup yields CDR1 MDHEN and CDR2 SYDVKM. V dropped 7 bases and J dropped 0 bases, with 4 bases sitting between them. The CDR3 runs to 11 residues. The CDR3 DNA reads as TGTGCCAGCAAGGGCTCCTACGAGCAGTACTTC. Translation gives CASKGSYEQYF.

The V gene is TRBV7-9, the J gene TRBJ2-5; a weak D match, TRBD2 (8 bases). Germline loops: CDR1 SEHNR, CDR2 FQNEAQ (reference sequence). The CDR3 sequence is 16 residues long. V was shortened by 1 base and J by 5 bases, with 17 bases between the two germline ends. Written as DNA, the CDR3 is TGTGCCAGCAGCTTAGATCGGGAGGGACAGTCGGAGACCCAGTACTTC. It codes for CASSLDREGQSETQYF.

This clone was seen only once. V usage is TRBV7-8 and J usage is TRBJ1-3, with TRBD1 identical over 7 bases. Germline values: CDR1 SGHVS, CDR2 FQNEAQ. The CDR3 loop spans 15 amino acids. With 5 bases clipped from V and 2 bases from J, the junction kept 6 bases outside the gene matches. In nucleotides, the CDR3 is TGTGCCAGCAGCCGATCGACAGGGCCTGGAAACACCATATATTTT. This gives the protein CASSRSTGPGNTIYF.

The chain has TRBV27 and TRBJ1-2; D possibly corresponds to TRBD1 (5 bases). Trimming stripped 3 bases from V and 4 bases from J, with 18 bases between. The CDR3 extends over 16 amino acids. Germline V gene data show CDR1 as MNHEY and CDR2 as SMNVEV (reference sequence). The CDR3 loop reads CASSFKRGSALYGYTF. The DNA of the CDR3 is TGTGCCAGCAGTTTTAAAAGGGGAAGTGCGCTCTATGGCTACACCTTC.

The chain couples TRBV4-1 to TRBJ2-3; TRBD2 might be the D (5 bases). Looked up from germline, CDR1 is MGHRA and CDR2 is YSYEKL. The CDR3 consists of 15 residues. The V end was cut by 0 bases, the J end by 0 bases, with 7 bases between. The CDR3 loop is CASSQDRRSTDTQYF. CDR3 DNA: TGCGCCAGCAGCCAAGACAGGAGGAGCACAGATACGCAGTATTTT.

In this sample, this clone turned up a few times. The rearrangement joins TRBV4-3 to TRBJ1-4; unclear D gene. Trimming took off 6 bases at V and 7 bases at J, with 12 bases between the two ends. There are 13 residues in the CDR3. From germline, CDR1 is LGHNA and CDR2 YSLEER. The CDR3 region has the DNA TGCGCCAGCAGAAGAAGGGATAGTGAAAAACTGTTTTTT. This gives the protein CASRRRDSEKLFF.

The count of this clone is one. The chain joins TRBV2 to TRBJ1-2, with TRBD1 matching over 7 bases. The CDR3 covers 14 residues. The V gene end was trimmed by 3 bases and the J gene end by 8 bases; junction bases not matched to a gene: 9. Germline CDR1 is SNHLY and CDR2 is FYNNEI. The CDR3 reads CASSDWGQKYGYTF. CDR3 in DNA: TGTGCCAGCAGTGATTGGGGACAGAAGTACGGCTACACCTTC.

This rearrangement joins TRBV7-8 to TRBJ1-1; 7 nucleotides agree with TRBD1. The CDR3 covers 16 residues. Germline loops: CDR1 SGHVS, CDR2 FQNEAQ. Trimming cost V 5 bases and J 3 bases; bases outside gene matches: 12. The CDR3 nucleotides are TGTGCCAGCAGCGTCCTTGACAGGGTATATGACACTGAAGCTTTCTTT. It encodes CASSVLDRVYDTEAFF.

Concerning this clone itself: The same CDR3 is also encoded by other DNA sequences in this sample. This chain joins TRBV7-9 and TRBJ2-1, with no clear D. This CDR3 contains 13 residues. The germline V gene encodes CDR1 SEHNR and CDR2 FQNEAQ (reference sequence). V lost 1 base to trimming and J lost 7 bases, with 8 bases between them. The CDR3 protein is CASSLVGGNEQFF. In DNA, the CDR3 is TGTGCCAGCAGCTTAGTAGGTGGTAATGAGCAGTTCTTC.

The chain has TRBV7-3 and TRBJ2-2; D call uncertain. Germline-derived CDR1 and CDR2 are SGHTA and FQGTGA. The CDR3 covers 15 residues. V lost 2 bases, J lost 5 bases, and 12 bases lay in between. Here the CDR3 DNA reads TGTGCCAGCAGCTTACTGGTCCTATGGACCGGGGAGCTGTTTTTT. It codes for CASSLLVLWTGELFF.

The chain links TRBV27 to TRBJ2-7; D unresolved. CDR1 MNHEY and CDR2 SMNVEV come from the germline V gene (reference sequence). V was clipped by 2 bases and J by 6 bases, with 20 bases between them. This CDR3 contains 16 residues. The CDR3 spells CASSLGSRSYLVEQYF. The CDR3 DNA reads TGTGCCAGCAGTTTAGGGTCCAGATCGTACCTAGTCGAGCAGTACTTC.

This chain connects TRBV5-1 to TRBJ1-3; 7 bases agree with TRBD1. The CDR3 spans 18 residues. Germline CDR1 is SGHRS and CDR2 is YFSETQ. Trimming cost V 1 base and J 8 bases; bases outside gene matches: 18. CDR3 sequence reads: CASSLSSPQQGLEDTIYF. In DNA form, the CDR3 reads TGCGCCAGCAGCTTGAGTTCCCCTCAACAGGGGCTCGAGGACACCATATATTTT.

The CDR3 reads CASSVGGRVLGTGELFF. The CDR3 DNA follows: TGTGCCAGCAGCGTAGGGGGTAGAGTCCTGGGCACCGGGGAGCTGTTTTTT. V gene TRBV9 combines with J gene TRBJ2-2, with D uncertain. Germline values: CDR1 SGDLS, CDR2 YYNGEE. V lost 0 bases and J lost 4, with 16 bases in between. The CDR3 covers 17 residues.

The chain links TRBV15 to TRBJ2-1; the match to TRBD2 covers 7 bases. After removal of 11 bases from V and 0 bases from J, the junction contained 7 bases not matched to a gene. The CDR3 runs to 14 residues. Germline V gene sequence: CDR1 LNHNV, CDR2 YYDKDF (reference sequence). CDR3 in DNA: TGTGCCGCCTCTAGCGGTAGCTCCTACAATGAGCAGTTCTTC. It yields the protein CAASSGSSYNEQFF.

V usage is TRBV7-8 and J usage is TRBJ2-7, with TRBD2 as a possible D gene (5 bases). Trimming removed 5 bases from V and 2 bases from J, with 10 bases in between. There are 13 residues in the CDR3. CDR1 is SGHVS, CDR2 FQNEAQ, per germline. The CDR3 DNA reads TGTGCCAGCAGCCTTCGACTAACCTACGAGCAGTACTTC. It specifies CASSLRLTYEQYF.